Listed below are T cell receptor beta chains from one sample, sequenced in a study of blood T cells in healthy people across ages. Via MiXCR, TCRdb re-called the 5' RACE reads, giving one row per CDR3 protein. The table lists roughly 900,000 distinct CDR3 sequences, about 48% of them singletons. Specimen: blood. The receptors stem from a man in his thirties or forties in good health. The CDR3 runs from the conserved cysteine through the conserved F or W. Fields, in order: clone size, D gene, V gene, J gene, CDR3 protein, CDR3 DNA. A D gene is named only where the DNA matches it firmly. Expanded clones are given a class, and other clones once, few, many or no size at all.

once	.	TRBV7-2	TRBJ2-1	CASSLAIPEQFF	TGTGCCAGCAGCTTAGCGATCCCCGAGCAGTTCTTC
few	.	TRBV7-2	TRBJ1-6	CASSLYRDSPLHF	TGTGCCAGCAGCTTATATCGGGATTCACCCCTCCACTTT
.	TRBD1	TRBV27	TRBJ1-5	CASSFDRDDQPQHF	TGTGCCAGCAGTTTTGACAGGGACGATCAGCCCCAGCATTTT
.	.	TRBV12-3/TRBV12-4	TRBJ2-2	CASSLRSGGGELFF	TGTGCCAGCAGTTTACGGTCCGGCGGTGGGGAGCTGTTTTTT
.	TRBD1	TRBV5-1	TRBJ2-7	CASSPDRPKYEQYF	TGCGCCAGCAGCCCGGACAGGCCGAAATACGAGCAGTACTTC
.	.	TRBV5-1	TRBJ2-1	CASSLASAAYNEQFF	TGCGCCAGCAGCCTTGCTAGCGCTGCCTACAATGAGCAGTTCTTC
.	.	TRBV4-1	TRBJ2-7	CASSQDNDRNYEQYF	TGCGCCAGCAGCCAAGATAACGACAGAAACTACGAGCAGTACTTC
few	.	TRBV29-1	TRBJ2-6	CSASSSGANVLTF	TGCAGCGCGTCGAGCTCTGGGGCCAACGTCCTGACTTTC
.	TRBD1	TRBV6-5	TRBJ1-2	CASSQRTGEGYTF	TGTGCCAGCAGTCAGCGGACAGGGGAGGGCTACACCTTC
few	.	TRBV4-3	TRBJ1-2	CASSQSANSFYGYTF	TGCGCCAGCAGCCAATCGGCAAATTCCTTCTATGGCTACACCTTC
.	.	TRBV12-3/TRBV12-4	TRBJ2-3	CASNLLGADVQYF	TGTGCCAGCAACCTACTTGGAGCAGATGTGCAGTATTTT
.	.	TRBV20-1	TRBJ2-1	CSARSGEVDEQFF	TGCAGCGCTAGATCCGGGGAGGTCGATGAGCAGTTCTTC
.	.	TRBV3-1	TRBJ1-4	CASSQLEEKLFF	TGTGCCAGCAGCCAGTTAGAAGAAAAACTGTTTTTT
.	.	TRBV9	TRBJ1-1	CASSVQGRAEAFF	TGTGCCAGCAGCGTGCAGGGTAGGGCTGAAGCTTTCTTT
.	.	TRBV6-5	TRBJ2-7	CASSYSGGGRAYEQYF	TGTGCCAGCAGTTACTCGGGCGGTGGCAGGGCCTACGAGCAGTACTTC
.	.	TRBV20-1	TRBJ1-2	CSAEMSRDNYGYTF	TGCAGTGCTGAAATGTCCCGGGACAACTATGGCTACACCTTC
.	.	TRBV6-1	TRBJ1-2	CASSEVEGTDYGYTF	TGTGCCAGCAGTGAAGTGGAGGGGACGGACTATGGCTACACCTTC
.	.	TRBV7-9	TRBJ2-5	CASRPGETQYF	TGTGCCAGCAGGCCGGGAGAGACCCAGTACTTC
.	.	TRBV7-2	TRBJ2-7	CASSFRNPNSIASYEQYF	TGTGCCAGCAGCTTCCGCAACCCGAACAGCATCGCTTCCTACGAGCAGTACTTC
.	.	TRBV20-1	TRBJ1-2	CSARGASFDYGYTF	TGCAGTGCTAGAGGGGCTTCCTTTGACTATGGCTACACCTTC
.	.	TRBV6-1	TRBJ2-4	CASAAGTRMNIQYF	TGTGCCAGCGCCGCCGGGACCCGTATGAACATTCAGTACTTC
.	TRBD1	TRBV20-1	TRBJ2-7	CSAAKRGGREQYF	TGCAGTGCCGCCAAGCGAGGGGGCCGCGAGCAGTACTTC
few	.	TRBV5-1	TRBJ2-3	CASSGGITDTQYF	TGCGCCAGCAGCGGGGGGATCACAGATACGCAGTATTTT
.	.	TRBV9	TRBJ1-2	CASSGMVLGYTF	TGTGCCAGCAGTGGAATGGTCTTGGGCTACACCTTC
.	.	TRBV6-6	TRBJ1-2	CASSYSIIGQGNYGYTF	TGTGCCAGCAGTTACTCGATAATCGGCCAGGGTAACTATGGCTACACCTTC
.	TRBD2	TRBV11-2	TRBJ2-3	CASSRPRTSGSTDTQYF	TGTGCCAGCAGCAGACCCAGGACTAGCGGGAGCACAGATACGCAGTATTTT
.	.	TRBV7-7	TRBJ2-1	CASSLSPGTTTEQFF	TGTGCTAGCAGCTTATCTCCCGGGACCACCACTGAGCAGTTCTTC
.	TRBD1	TRBV15	TRBJ1-2	CATSRGQGTYGYTF	TGTGCCACCAGCCGCGGACAGGGTACCTATGGCTACACCTTC
.	TRBD1	TRBV10-3	TRBJ2-7	CAIRLTGGSYEQYF	TGTGCCATCAGACTGACAGGGGGCTCCTACGAGCAGTACTTC
once	.	TRBV27	TRBJ1-2	CASSSRDTIKDGYTF	TGTGCCAGCAGTTCCCGGGACACAATAAAGGATGGCTACACCTTC
few	TRBD2	TRBV2	TRBJ2-1	CASSEASGGVNEQFF	TGTGCCAGCAGTGAGGCTAGCGGGGGGGTCAATGAGCAGTTCTTC
.	TRBD2	TRBV12-3/TRBV12-4	TRBJ2-1	CASSAAPGGQAETQFF	TGTGCCAGCAGCGCCGCGCCGGGGGGGCAGGCGGAGACCCAGTTCTTC
.	.	TRBV2	TRBJ1-6	CASSESAGTYNSPLHF	TGTGCCAGCAGTGAATCGGCAGGAACTTATAATTCACCCCTCCACTTT
few	.	TRBV28	TRBJ2-3	CASSLGWGEADTQYF	TGTGCCAGCAGCCTCGGATGGGGAGAGGCAGATACGCAGTATTTT
.	TRBD1	TRBV5-1	TRBJ2-7	CASSRTLVTGDEQYF	TGCGCCAGCAGCCGAACACTGGTGACAGGGGACGAGCAGTACTTC
.	TRBD2	TRBV20-1	TRBJ2-5	CSAKLAGRLQETQYF	TGCAGTGCAAAACTAGCGGGGAGACTCCAAGAGACCCAGTACTTC
.	TRBD1	TRBV20-1	TRBJ1-1	CSARRTGGTMNTEAFF	TGCAGTGCTCGGAGGACAGGGGGCACTATGAACACTGAAGCTTTCTTT
.	.	TRBV20-1	TRBJ1-2	CSASKGYGYTF	TGCAGTGCTAGTAAGGGTTATGGCTACACCTTC
.	.	TRBV28	TRBJ2-7	CASSPMRRPFYNEQYF	TGTGCCAGCAGTCCGATGAGACGCCCGTTTTACAATGAGCAGTACTTC
.	.	TRBV9	TRBJ1-1	CASSVAPGSDTEAFF	TGTGCCAGCAGCGTAGCTCCGGGGAGCGACACTGAAGCTTTCTTT
.	.	TRBV4-3	TRBJ2-7	CASSQWTAYEQYF	TGCGCCAGCAGCCAGTGGACAGCTTACGAGCAGTACTTC